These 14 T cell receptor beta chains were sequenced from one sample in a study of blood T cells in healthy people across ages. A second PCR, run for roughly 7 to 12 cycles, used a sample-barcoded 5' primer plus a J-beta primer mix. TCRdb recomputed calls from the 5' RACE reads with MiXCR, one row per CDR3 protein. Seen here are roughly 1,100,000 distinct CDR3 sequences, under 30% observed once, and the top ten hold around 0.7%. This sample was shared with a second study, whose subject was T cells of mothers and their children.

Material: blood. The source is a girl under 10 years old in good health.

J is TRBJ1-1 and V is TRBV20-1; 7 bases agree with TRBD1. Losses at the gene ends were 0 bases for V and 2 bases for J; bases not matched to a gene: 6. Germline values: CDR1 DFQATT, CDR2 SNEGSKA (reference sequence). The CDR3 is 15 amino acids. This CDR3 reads CSARDSQGTNTEAFF. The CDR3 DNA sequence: TGCAGTGCTAGAGATTCACAGGGGACTAACACTGAAGCTTTCTTT.

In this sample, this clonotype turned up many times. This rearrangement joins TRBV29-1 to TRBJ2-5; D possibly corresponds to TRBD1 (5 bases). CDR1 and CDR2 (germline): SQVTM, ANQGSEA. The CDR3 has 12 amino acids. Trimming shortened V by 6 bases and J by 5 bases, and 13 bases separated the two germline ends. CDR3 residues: CSVVQVGETQYF. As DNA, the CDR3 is TGCAGCGTAGTACAGGTTGGGGAGACCCAGTACTTC.

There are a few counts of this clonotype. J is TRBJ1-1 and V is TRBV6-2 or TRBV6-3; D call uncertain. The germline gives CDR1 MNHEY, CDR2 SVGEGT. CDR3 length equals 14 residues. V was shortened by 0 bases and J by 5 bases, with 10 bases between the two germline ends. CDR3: CASSYSGVLTEAFF. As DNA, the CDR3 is TGTGCCAGCAGTTACTCCGGGGTTTTAACTGAAGCTTTCTTT.

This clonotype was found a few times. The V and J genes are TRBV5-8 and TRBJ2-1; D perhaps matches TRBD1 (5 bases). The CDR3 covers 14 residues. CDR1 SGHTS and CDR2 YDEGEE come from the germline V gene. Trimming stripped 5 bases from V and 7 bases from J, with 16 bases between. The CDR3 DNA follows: TGTGCCAGCAGGCCGAGGACAACTCCTAATGAGCAGTTCTTC. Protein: CASRPRTTPNEQFF.

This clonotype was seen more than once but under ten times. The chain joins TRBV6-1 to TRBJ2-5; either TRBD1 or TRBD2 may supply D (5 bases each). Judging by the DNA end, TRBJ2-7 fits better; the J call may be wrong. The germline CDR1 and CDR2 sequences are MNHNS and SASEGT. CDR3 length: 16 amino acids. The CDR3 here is CASSEARGRTDYEQYF. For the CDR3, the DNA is TGTGCCAGCAGTGAAGCGAGGGGAAGGACGGACTACGAGCAGTACTTC.

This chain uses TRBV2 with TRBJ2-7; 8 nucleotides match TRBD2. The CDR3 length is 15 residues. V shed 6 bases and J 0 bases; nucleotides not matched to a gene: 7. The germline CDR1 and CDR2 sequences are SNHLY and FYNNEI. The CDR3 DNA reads TGTGCCAGCAGCGGGAGGGGAGGCAGCTCCTACGAGCAGTACTTC. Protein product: CASSGRGGSSYEQYF.

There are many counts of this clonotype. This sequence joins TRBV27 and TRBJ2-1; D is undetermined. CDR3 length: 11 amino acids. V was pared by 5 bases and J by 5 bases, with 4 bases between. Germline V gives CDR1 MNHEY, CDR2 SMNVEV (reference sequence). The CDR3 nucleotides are TGTGCCAGCAGTACAAACAATGAGCAGTTCTTC. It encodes CASSTNNEQFF.

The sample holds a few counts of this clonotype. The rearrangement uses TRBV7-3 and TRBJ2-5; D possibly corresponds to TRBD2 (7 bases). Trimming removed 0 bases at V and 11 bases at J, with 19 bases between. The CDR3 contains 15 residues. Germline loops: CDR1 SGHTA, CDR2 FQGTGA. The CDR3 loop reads CASSLTGGPSQQQYF. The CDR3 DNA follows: TGTGCCAGCAGCTTAACGGGGGGGCCTTCCCAACAGCAGTACTTC.

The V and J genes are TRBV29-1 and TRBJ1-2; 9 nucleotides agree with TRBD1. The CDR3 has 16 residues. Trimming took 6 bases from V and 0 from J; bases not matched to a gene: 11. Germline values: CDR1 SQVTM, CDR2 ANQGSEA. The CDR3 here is CSVDRTGEYSNYGYTF. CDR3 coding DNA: TGCAGCGTGGACCGGACAGGGGAGTATTCTAACTATGGCTACACCTTC.

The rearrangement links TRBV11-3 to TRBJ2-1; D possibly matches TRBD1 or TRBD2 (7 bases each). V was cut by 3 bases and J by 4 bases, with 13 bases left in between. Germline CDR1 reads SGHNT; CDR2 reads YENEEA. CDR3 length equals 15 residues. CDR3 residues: CASSFPGGGYNEQFF. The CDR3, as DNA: TGTGCCAGCAGCTTTCCAGGGGGGGGATACAATGAGCAGTTCTTC.

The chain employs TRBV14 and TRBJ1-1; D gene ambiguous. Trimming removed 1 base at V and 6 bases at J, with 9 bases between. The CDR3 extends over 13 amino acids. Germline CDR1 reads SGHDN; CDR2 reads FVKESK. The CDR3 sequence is CASSQVNVAEAFF. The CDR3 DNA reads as TGTGCCAGCAGCCAAGTTAACGTAGCTGAAGCTTTCTTT.

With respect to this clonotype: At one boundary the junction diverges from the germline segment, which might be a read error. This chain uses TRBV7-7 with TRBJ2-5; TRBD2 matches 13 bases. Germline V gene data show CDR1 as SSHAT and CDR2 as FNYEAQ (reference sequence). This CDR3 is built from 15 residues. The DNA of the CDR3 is TGTGCTAGCAGCTTACTAGCGGGAGGGCCTCGGGGCCAGTACTTC. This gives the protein CASSLLAGGPRGQYF.

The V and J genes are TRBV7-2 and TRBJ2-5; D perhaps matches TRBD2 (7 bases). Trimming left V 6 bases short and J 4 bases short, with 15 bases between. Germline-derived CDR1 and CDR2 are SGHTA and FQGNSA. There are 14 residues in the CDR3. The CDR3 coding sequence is TGTACCAGCAGGGACTGGGGGGGCCCAGAGACCCAGTACTTC. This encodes CTSRDWGGPETQYF.

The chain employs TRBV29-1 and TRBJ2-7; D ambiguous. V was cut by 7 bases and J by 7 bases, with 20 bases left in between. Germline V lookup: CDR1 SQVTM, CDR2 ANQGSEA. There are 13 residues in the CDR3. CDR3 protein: CSASTGVAREQYF. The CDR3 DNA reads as TGCAGCGCCTCAACTGGAGTAGCTCGGGAGCAGTACTTC.